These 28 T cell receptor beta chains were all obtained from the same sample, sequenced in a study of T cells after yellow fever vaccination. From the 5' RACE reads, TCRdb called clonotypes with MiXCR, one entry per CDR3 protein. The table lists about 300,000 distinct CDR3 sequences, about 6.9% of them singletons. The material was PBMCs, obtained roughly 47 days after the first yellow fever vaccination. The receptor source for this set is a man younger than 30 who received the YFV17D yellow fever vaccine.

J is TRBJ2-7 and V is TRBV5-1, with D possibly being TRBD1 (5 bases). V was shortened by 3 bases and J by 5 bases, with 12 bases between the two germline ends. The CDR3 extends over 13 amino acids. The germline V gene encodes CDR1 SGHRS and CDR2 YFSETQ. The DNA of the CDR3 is TGCGCCAGCAGCTGGGCAGGGTTCCACGAGCAGTACTTC. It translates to CASSWAGFHEQYF.

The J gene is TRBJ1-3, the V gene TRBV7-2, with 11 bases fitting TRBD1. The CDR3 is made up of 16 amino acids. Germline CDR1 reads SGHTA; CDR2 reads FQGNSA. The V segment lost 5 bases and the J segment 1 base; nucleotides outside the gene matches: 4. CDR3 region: CASSPWDRGSGNTIYF. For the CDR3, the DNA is TGTGCCAGCAGCCCCTGGGACAGGGGGTCTGGAAACACCATATATTTT.

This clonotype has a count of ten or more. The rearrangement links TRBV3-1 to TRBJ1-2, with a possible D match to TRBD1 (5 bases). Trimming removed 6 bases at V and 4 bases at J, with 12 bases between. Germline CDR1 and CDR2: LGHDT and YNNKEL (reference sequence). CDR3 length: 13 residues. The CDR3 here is CASSQQGSYGYTF. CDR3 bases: TGTGCCAGCAGTCAGCAGGGAAGCTATGGCTACACCTTC.

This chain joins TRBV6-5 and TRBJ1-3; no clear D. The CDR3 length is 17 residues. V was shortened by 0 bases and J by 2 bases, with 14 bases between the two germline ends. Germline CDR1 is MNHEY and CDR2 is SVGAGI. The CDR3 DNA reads TGTGCCAGCAGTTACTCCGCAACCACACATACTGGAAACACCATATATTTT. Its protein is CASSYSATTHTGNTIYF.

This chain's CDR3 is CASSYRGNRTPLHF. CDR3 coding DNA: TGTGCCAGCAGTTACCGGGGGAATAGAACACCCCTCCACTTT. This rearrangement joins TRBV6-2 or TRBV6-3 to TRBJ1-6, with D perhaps matching TRBD1 (5 bases). CDR1 is MNHEY, CDR2 SVGEGT, per germline. The CDR3 contains 14 residues. V was cut by 2 bases and J by 11 bases, with 13 bases left in between.

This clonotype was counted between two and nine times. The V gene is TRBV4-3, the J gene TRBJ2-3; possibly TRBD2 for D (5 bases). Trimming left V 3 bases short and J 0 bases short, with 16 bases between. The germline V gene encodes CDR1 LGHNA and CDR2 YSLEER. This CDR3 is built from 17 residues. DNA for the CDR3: TGCGCCAGCAGCCAGACCCCCGGGGTAATTAGCACAGATACGCAGTATTTT. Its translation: CASSQTPGVISTDTQYF.

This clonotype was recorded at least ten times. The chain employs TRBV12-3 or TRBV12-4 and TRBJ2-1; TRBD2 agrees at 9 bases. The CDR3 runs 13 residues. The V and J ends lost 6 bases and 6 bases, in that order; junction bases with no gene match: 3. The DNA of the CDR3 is TGTGCCAGCAGCGGACTAGCGACCAATGAGCAGTTCTTC. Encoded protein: CASSGLATNEQFF.

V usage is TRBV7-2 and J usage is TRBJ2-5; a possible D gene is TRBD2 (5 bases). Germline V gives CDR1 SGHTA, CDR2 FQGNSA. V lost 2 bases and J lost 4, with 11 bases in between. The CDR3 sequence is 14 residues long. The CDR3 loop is CASSLSGIGETQYF. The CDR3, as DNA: TGTGCCAGCAGCTTATCCGGGATCGGAGAGACCCAGTACTTC.

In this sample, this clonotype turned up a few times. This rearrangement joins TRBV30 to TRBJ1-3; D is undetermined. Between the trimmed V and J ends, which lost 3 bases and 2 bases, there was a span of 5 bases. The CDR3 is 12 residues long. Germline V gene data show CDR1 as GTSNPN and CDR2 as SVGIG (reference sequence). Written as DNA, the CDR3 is TGTGCCTGGAGATCCACTGGAAACACCATATATTTT. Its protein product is CAWRSTGNTIYF.

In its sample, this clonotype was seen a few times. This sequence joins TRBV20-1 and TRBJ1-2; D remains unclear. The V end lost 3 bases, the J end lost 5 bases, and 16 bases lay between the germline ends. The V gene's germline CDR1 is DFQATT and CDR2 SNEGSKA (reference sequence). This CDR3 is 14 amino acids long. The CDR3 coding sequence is TGCAGTGCTAGTGGTCAGCGACTACCTTATGGCTACACCTTC. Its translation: CSASGQRLPYGYTF.

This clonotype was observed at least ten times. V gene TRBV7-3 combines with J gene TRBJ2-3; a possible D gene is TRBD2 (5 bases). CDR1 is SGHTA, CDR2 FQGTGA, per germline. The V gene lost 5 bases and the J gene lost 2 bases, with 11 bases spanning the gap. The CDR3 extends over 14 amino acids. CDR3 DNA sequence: TGTGCCAGCAGCGCCAGCGGTTACACAGATACGCAGTATTTT. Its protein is CASSASGYTDTQYF.

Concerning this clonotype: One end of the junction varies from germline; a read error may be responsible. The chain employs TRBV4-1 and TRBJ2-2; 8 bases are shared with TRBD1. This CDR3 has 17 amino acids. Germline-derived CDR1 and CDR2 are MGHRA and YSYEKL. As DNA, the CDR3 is TGCTCCAGCAGCCAACTGGGGACAGGACAGAACACCGGGGAGCTGTTTTTT. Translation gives CSSSQLGTGQNTGELFF.

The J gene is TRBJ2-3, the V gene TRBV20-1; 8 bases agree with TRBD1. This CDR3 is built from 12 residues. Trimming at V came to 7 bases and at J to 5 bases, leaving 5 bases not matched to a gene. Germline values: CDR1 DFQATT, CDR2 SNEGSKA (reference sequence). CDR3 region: CSGQGIGDTQYF. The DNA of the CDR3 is TGCAGTGGACAGGGGATTGGAGATACGCAGTATTTT.

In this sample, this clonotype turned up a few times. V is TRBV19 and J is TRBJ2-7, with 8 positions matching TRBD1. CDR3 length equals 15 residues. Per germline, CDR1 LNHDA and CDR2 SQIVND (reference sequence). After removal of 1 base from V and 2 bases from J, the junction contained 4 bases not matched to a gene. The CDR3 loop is CASSIGTGLTYEQYF. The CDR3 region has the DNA TGTGCCAGTAGTATAGGGACAGGGTTAACCTACGAGCAGTACTTC.

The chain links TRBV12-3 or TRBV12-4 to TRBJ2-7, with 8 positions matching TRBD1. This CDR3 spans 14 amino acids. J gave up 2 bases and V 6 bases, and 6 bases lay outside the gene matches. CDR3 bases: TGTGCCAGCAGAGGACAGGGTGGGACCTACGAGCAGTACTTC. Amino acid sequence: CASRGQGGTYEQYF.

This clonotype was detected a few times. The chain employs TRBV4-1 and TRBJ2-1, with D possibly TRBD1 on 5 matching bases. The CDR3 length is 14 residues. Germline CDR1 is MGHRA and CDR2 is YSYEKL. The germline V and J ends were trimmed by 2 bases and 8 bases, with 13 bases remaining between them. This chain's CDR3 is CASSQTSKGYEQFF. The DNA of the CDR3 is TGCGCCAGCAGCCAAACTTCAAAGGGGTATGAGCAGTTCTTC.

The CDR3 protein is CASSQEGGSDTQYF. The CDR3 nucleotides read TGCGCCAGCAGCCAAGAAGGAGGGTCCGATACGCAGTATTTT. The V call is TRBV4-3, the J call TRBJ2-3; a weak D match, TRBD2 (6 bases). The CDR3 is made up of 14 amino acids. Germline CDR1 LGHNA, CDR2 YSLEER. Trimming pared 0 bases from V and 6 bases from J, leaving 10 bases between.

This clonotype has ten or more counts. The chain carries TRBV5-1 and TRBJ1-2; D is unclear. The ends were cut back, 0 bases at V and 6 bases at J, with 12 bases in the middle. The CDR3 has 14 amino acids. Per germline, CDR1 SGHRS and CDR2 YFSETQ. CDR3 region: CASSLDSPRNGYTF. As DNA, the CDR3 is TGCGCCAGCAGCTTGGACTCCCCAAGGAATGGCTACACCTTC.

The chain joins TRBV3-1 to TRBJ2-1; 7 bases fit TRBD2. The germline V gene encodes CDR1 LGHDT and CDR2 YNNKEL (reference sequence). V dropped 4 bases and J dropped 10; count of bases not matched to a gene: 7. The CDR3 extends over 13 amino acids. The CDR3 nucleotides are TGTGCCAGCAGCCGCCGGGCCGGGGGGGAGCAGTTCTTC. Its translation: CASSRRAGGEQFF.

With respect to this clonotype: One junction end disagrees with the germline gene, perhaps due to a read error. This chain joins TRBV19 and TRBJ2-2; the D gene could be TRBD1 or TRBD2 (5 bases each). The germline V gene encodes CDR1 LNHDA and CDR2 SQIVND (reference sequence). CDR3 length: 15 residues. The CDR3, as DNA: TGTGCCAGTAGCGAGGGTAGAGGGGTCACCCGGGAGCTGTTTTTT. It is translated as CASSEGRGVTRELFF. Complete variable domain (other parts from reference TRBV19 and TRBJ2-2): DGGITQSPKYLFRKEGQNVTLSCEQNLNHDAMYWYRQDPGQGLRLIYYSQIVNDFQKGDIAEGYSVSREKKESFPLTVTSAQKNPTAFYLCASSEGRGVTRELFFGEGSRLTVL.

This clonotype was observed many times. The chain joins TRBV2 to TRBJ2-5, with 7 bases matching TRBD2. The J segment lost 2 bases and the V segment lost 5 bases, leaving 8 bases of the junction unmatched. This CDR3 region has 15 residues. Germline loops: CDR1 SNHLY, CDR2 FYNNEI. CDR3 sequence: CASSTQRGLQETQYF. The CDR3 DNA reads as TGTGCCAGCAGTACCCAGCGGGGCCTACAAGAGACCCAGTACTTC.

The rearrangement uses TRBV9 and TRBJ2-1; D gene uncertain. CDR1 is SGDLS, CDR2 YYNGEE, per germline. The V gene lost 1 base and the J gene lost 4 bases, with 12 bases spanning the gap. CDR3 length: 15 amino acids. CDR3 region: CASSVTQDQYNEQFF. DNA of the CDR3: TGTGCCAGCAGCGTAACTCAGGACCAGTACAATGAGCAGTTCTTC.

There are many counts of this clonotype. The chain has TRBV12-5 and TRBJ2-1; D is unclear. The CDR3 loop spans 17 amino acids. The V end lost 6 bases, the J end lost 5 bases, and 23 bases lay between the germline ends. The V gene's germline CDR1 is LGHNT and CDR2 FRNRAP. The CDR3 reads CASGPPTATRANNEQFF. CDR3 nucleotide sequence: TGTGCTAGTGGCCCCCCCACGGCGACTCGAGCCAACAATGAGCAGTTCTTC.

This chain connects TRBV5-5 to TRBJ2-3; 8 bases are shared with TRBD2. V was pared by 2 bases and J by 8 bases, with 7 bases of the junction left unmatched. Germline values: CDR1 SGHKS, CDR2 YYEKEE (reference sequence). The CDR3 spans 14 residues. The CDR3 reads CASSFSGGQGTQYF. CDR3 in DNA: TGTGCCAGCAGCTTCTCGGGGGGGCAGGGTACGCAGTATTTT.

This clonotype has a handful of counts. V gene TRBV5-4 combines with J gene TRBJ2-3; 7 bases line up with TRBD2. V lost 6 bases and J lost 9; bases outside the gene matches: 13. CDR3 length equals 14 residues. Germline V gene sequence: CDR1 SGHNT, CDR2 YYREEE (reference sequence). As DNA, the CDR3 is TGTGCCAGCACCAGATGGCGGGGGAGCAGCACGCAGTATTTT. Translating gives CASTRWRGSSTQYF.

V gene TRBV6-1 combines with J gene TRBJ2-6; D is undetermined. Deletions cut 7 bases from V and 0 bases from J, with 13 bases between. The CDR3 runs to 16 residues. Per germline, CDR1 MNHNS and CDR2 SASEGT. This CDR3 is CASTSRLISGANVLTF. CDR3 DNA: TGTGCCAGCACCTCGAGACTCATCTCTGGGGCCAACGTCCTGACTTTC.

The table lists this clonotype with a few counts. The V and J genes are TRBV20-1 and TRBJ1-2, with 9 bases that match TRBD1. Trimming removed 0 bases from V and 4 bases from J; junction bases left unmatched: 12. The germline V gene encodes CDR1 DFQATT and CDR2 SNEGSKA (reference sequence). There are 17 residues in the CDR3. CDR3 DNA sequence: TGCAGTGCTAGAGATCCCTCCGGACAGGGGTTGGGCTATGGCTACACCTTC. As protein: CSARDPSGQGLGYGYTF.

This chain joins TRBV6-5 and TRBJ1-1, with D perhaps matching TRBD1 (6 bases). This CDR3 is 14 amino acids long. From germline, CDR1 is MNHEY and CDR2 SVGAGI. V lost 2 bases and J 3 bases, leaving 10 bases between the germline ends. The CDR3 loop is CASSYAQGYTEAFF. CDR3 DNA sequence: TGTGCCAGCAGTTACGCACAGGGTTACACTGAAGCTTTCTTT.